The sequence of this T cell receptor (beta chain) was determined in a study of blood T cell repertoires in COVID-19. About the research overall: The analysed material was cDNA or gDNA that came from T cells, B-cell-depleted T cells, or PBMCs.

TCRdb keeps only in-frame clones here, not all; method: immunoSEQ multiplex PCR. The sample shows 84,000 or so clones, 70% to 90% of them seen only once. Per germline, CDR1 GTSNPN and CDR2 SVGIG (reference sequence). The CDR3 is 15 residues long. V lost 3 bases and J lost 1, with 13 bases in between. The chain carries TRBV30 and TRBJ1-3; D not resolved. The material sequenced was peripheral blood. The TCR comes from a man aged 60 to 69 with acute or convalescent COVID-19. The CDR3 loop is CAWSIGGNSGNTIYF. CDR3 coding DNA: TGTGCCTGGAGCATCGGAGGGAATTCTGGAAACACCATATATTTT.